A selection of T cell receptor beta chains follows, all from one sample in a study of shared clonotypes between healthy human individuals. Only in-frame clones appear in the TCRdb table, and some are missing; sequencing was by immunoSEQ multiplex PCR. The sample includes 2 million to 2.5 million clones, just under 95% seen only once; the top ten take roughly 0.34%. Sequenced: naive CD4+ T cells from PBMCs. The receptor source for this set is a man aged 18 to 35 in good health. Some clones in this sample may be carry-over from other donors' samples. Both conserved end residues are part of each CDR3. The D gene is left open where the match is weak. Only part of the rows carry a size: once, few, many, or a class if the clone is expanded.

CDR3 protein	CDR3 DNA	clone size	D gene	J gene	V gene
CASSFPTGPTDTQYF	TGCGCCAGCAGCTTTCCTACAGGGCCCACAGATACGCAGTATTTT	once	-	TRBJ2-3	TRBV5-1
CASSQEQASYGYTF	TGCGCCAGCAGCCAAGAACAAGCCAGCTATGGCTACACCTTC	once	-	TRBJ1-2	TRBV4-1
CASSLTGRMMNTEAFF	TGTGCCAGCAGTTTAACAGGGCGCATGATGAACACTGAAGCTTTCTTT	-	-	TRBJ1-1	TRBV27
CASSRQGYEQYF	TGTGCCAGCAGTCGACAGGGGTACGAGCAGTACTTC	-	TRBD1	TRBJ2-7	TRBV2
CASSSTSGRQETQYF	TGTGCCAGCAGCTCCACTTCCGGGAGGCAAGAGACCCAGTACTTC	-	TRBD2	TRBJ2-5	TRBV5-4
CASSTLATLGEQYF	TGTGCCAGTAGTACTCTAGCCACCCTGGGCGAGCAGTACTTC	-	-	TRBJ2-7	TRBV19
CAISRTGGIYGYTF	TGTGCCATCTCGCGGACAGGGGGGATCTATGGCTACACCTTC	-	TRBD1	TRBJ1-2	TRBV10-3
CSYARVTGTFSPYEQYF	TGCAGCTACGCAAGAGTAACAGGCACTTTTTCGCCCTACGAGCAGTACTTC	once	-	TRBJ2-7	TRBV29-1
CASSLRPGERSNQPQHF	TGTGCCAGCAGCTTGAGGCCAGGGGAGAGGAGCAATCAGCCCCAGCATTTT	-	-	TRBJ1-5	TRBV5-5
CASSLVVAVGDTQYF	TGTGCCAGCAGCCTCGTCGTCGCTGTCGGAGATACGCAGTATTTT	-	-	TRBJ2-3	TRBV11-2
CAISETGGNTIYF	TGTGCCATCAGTGAGACAGGGGGAAACACCATATATTTT	once	-	TRBJ1-3	TRBV10-3
CASSPASVQGRDTQYF	TGTGCCAGCAGTCCTGCTTCGGTACAGGGGAGAGATACGCAGTATTTT	-	TRBD1	TRBJ2-3	TRBV28
CASSFEGNYGYTF	TGTGCCAGCAGCTTTGAGGGGAACTATGGCTACACCTTC	-	-	TRBJ1-2	TRBV5-6
CASGLQGMVEKLFF	TGTGCTAGTGGTTTGCAGGGGATGGTTGAAAAACTGTTTTTT	-	-	TRBJ1-4	TRBV12-5
CASSYRSGNTIYF	TGTGCCAGCAGTTACCGGTCTGGAAACACCATATATTTT	-	-	TRBJ1-3	TRBV6-5
CASRPGGGEGYGYTF	TGCGCCAGCAGGCCCGGAGGGGGCGAGGGCTATGGCTACACCTTC	-	TRBD1	TRBJ1-2	TRBV5-1